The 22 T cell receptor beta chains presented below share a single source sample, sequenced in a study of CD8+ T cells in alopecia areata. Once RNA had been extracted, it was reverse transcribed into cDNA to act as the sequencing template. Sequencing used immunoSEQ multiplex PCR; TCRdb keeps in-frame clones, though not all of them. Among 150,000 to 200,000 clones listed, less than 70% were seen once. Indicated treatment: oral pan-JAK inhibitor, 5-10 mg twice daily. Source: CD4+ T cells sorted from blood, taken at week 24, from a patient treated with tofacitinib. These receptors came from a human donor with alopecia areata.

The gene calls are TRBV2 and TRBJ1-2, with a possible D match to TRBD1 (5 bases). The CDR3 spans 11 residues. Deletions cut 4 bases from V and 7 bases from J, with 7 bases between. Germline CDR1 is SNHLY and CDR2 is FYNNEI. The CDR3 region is CASSVGGGYTF. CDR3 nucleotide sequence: TGTGCCAGCAGTGTGGGGGGTGGCTACACCTTC.

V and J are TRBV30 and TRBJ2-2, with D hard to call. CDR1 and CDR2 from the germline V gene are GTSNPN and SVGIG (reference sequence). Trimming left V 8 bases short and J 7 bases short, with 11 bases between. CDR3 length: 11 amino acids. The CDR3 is CAGRLFGELFF. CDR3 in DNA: TGTGCCGGAAGACTGTTCGGGGAGCTGTTTTTT.

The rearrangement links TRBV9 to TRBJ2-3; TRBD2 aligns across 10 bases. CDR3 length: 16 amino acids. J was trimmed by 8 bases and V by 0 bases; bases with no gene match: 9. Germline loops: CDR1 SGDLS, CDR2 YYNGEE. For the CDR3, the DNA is TGTGCCAGCAGCGTAGGCGAGCGGGGGGGTTTTGGTACGCAGTATTTT. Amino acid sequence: CASSVGERGGFGTQYF.

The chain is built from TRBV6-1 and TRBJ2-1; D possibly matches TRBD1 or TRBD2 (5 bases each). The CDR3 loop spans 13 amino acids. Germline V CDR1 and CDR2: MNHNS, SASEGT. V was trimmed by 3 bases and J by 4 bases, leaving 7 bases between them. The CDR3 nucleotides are TGTGCCAGCAGTGAGGGGGTTTACAATGAGCAGTTCTTC. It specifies CASSEGVYNEQFF.

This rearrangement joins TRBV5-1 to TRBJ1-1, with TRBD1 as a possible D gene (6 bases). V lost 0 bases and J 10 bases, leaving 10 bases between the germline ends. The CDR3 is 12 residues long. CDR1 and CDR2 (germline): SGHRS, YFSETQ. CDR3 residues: CASSLVGGLAFF. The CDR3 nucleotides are TGCGCCAGCAGCTTGGTTGGGGGCCTAGCTTTCTTT.

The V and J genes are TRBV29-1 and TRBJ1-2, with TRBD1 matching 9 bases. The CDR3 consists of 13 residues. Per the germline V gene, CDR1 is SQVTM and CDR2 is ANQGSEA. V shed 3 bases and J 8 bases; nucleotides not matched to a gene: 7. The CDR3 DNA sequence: TGCAGCGTTGAGGCTACAGGGGGCAGAGGCTACACCTTC. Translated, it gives CSVEATGGRGYTF.

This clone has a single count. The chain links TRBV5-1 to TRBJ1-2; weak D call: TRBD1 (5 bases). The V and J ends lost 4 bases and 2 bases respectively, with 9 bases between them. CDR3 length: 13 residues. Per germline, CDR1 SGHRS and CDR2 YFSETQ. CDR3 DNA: TGCGCCAGCAGCCAGGGAGACAACTATGGCTACACCTTC. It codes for CASSQGDNYGYTF. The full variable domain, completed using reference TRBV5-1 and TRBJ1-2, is KAGVTQTPRYLIKTRGQQVTLSCSPISGHRSVSWYQQTPGQGLQFLFEYFSETQRNKGNFPGRFSGRQFSNSRSEMNVSTLELGDSALYLCASSQGDNYGYTFGSGTRLTVV.

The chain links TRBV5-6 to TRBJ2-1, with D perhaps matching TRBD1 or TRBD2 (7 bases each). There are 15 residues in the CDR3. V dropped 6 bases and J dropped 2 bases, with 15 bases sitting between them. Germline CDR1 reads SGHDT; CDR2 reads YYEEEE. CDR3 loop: CASTKTGRAYNEQFF. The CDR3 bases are TGTGCCAGCACTAAGACAGGGAGGGCCTACAATGAGCAGTTCTTC.

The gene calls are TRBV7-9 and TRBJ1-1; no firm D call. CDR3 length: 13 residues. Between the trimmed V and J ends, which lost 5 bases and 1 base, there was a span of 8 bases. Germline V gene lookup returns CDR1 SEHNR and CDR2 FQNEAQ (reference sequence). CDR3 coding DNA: TGTGCCAGCAGCAGGCGGAGGAACACTGAAGCTTTCTTT. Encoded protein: CASSRRRNTEAFF. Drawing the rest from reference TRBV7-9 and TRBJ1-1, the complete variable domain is DTGVSQNPRHKITKRGQNVTFRCDPISEHNRLYWYRQTLGQGPEFLTYFQNEAQLEKSRLLSDRFSAERPKGSFSTLEIQRTEQGDSAMYLCASSRRRNTEAFFGQGTRLTVV.

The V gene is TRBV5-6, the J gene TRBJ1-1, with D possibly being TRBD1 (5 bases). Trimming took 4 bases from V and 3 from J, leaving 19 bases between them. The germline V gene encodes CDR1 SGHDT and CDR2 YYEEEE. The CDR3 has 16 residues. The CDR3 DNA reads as TGTGCCAGCAGCCCCCCTCCGGGGACGGGACACACTGAAGCTTTCTTT. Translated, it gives CASSPPPGTGHTEAFF. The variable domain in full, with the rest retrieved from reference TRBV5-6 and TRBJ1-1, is DAGVTQSPTHLIKTRGQQVTLRCSPKSGHDTVSWYQQALGQGPQFIFQYYEEEERQRGNFPDRFSGHQFPNYSSELNVNALLLGDSALYLCASSPPPGTGHTEAFFGQGTRLTVV.

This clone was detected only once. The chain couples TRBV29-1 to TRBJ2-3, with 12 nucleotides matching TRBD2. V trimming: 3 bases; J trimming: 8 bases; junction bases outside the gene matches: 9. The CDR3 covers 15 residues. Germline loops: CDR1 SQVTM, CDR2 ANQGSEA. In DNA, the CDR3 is TGCAGCGTTGACCGTTCTAGCGGGGGGGCGGTTACGCAGTATTTT. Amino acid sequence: CSVDRSSGGAVTQYF.

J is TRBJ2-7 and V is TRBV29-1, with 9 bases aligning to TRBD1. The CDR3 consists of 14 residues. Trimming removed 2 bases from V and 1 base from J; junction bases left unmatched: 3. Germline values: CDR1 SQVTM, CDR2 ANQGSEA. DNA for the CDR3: TGCAGCGTTGAAAGGGGACAGGGATCCTACGAGCAGTACTTC. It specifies CSVERGQGSYEQYF.

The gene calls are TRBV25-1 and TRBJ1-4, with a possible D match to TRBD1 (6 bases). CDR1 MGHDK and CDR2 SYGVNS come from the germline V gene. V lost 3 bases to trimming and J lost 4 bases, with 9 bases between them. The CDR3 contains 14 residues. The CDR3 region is CASSDLDSNEKLFF. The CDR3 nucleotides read TGTGCCAGCAGTGACCTGGACAGTAATGAAAAACTGTTTTTT.

The CDR3 DNA reads as TGTGCCTGGTCTACAGGGGGCCACTATGGCTACACCTTC. Its protein is CAWSTGGHYGYTF. The V and J genes are TRBV30 and TRBJ1-2, with 9 bases identical to TRBD1. Germline CDR1 reads GTSNPN; CDR2 reads SVGIG (reference sequence). The CDR3 runs 13 residues. J gave up 3 bases and V 5 bases, and 4 bases lay outside the gene matches.

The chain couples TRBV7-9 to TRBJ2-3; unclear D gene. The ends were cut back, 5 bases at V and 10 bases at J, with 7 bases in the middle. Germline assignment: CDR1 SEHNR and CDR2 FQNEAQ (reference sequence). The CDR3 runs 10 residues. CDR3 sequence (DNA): TGTGCCAGCAGCCCCAATCCGCAGTATTTT. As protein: CASSPNPQYF.

The CDR3 DNA follows: TGTGCCAGTACCGGGACAAGCACTGAAGCTTTCTTT. It translates to CASTGTSTEAFF. The chain carries TRBV6-5 and TRBJ1-1, with D maybe TRBD1 (6 bases). Trimming shortened V by 9 bases and J by 4 bases, and 12 bases separated the two germline ends. This CDR3 comprises 12 residues. Germline assignment: CDR1 MNHEY and CDR2 SVGAGI.

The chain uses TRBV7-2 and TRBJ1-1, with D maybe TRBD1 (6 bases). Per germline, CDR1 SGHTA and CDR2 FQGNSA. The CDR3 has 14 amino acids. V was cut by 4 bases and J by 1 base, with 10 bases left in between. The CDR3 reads CASSYLGQNTEAFF. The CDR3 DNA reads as TGTGCCAGCAGCTACCTGGGACAGAACACTGAAGCTTTCTTT.

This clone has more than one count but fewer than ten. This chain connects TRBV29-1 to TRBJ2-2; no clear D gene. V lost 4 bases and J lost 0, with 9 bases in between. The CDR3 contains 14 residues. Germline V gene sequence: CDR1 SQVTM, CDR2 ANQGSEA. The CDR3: CSVVGPSNTGELFF. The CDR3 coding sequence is TGCAGCGTTGTAGGTCCTTCGAACACCGGGGAGCTGTTTTTT.

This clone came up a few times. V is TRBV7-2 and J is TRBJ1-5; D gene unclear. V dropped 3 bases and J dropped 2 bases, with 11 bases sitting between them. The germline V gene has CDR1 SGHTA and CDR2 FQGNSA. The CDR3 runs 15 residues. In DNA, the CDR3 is TGTGCCAGCAGCTTCCGGGTTAGTGGCAATCAGCCCCAGCATTTT. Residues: CASSFRVSGNQPQHF.

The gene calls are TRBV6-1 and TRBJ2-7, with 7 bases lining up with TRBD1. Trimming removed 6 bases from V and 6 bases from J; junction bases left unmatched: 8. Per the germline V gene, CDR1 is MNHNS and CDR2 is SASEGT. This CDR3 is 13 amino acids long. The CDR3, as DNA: TGTGCCAGCAGCGCAGACGACAGGGTCGAGCAGTACTTC. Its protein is CASSADDRVEQYF.

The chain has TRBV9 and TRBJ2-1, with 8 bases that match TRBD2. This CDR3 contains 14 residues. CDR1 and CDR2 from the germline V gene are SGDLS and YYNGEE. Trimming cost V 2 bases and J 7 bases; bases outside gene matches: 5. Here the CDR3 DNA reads TGTGCCAGCAGCGTTAGCGGGAACATAAATGAGCAGTTCTTC. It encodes CASSVSGNINEQFF.

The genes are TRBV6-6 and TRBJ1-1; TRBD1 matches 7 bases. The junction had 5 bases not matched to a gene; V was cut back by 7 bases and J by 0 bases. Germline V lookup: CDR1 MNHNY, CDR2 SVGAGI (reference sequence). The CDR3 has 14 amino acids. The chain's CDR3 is CASTQQGMNTEAFF. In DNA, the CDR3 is TGTGCCAGCACTCAACAGGGGATGAACACTGAAGCTTTCTTT.